Each of the 31 T cell receptor beta chains below was sequenced from the same sample in a study of vaccination and CD4 T cells after COVID-19. Oncomine TCR Beta short-read sequencing was applied to DNA from cultured CD4+ T cells. TCRdb recomputed calls from the PCR reads with MiXCR, one row per CDR3 protein. The sample includes about 20,000 distinct CDR3 sequences, roughly 24% seen only once; the top ten take 7% to 8.5%. Treatment in this sample: roughly 10-day PBMC culture with coronavirus spike peptide pools or control peptides (ViraFEST assay). No antigens are known for them. The sample was cultured CD4+ T cells from blood. The receptors were sampled from a human donor with COVID-19.

This clonotype was found once. The chain couples TRBV18 to TRBJ2-7; TRBD1 aligns across 8 bases. The germline CDR1 and CDR2 sequences are KGHSH and LQKENI. The junction had 8 bases not matched to a gene; V was cut back by 0 bases and J by 4 bases. The CDR3 is made up of 16 amino acids. CDR3 coding DNA: TGTGCCAGCTCACCACCAGGGGACAGGATATTATACGAGCAGTACTTC. It encodes CASSPPGDRILYEQYF.

The chain joins TRBV11-2 to TRBJ1-4; 8 nucleotides align to TRBD1. CDR3 length: 15 amino acids. V trimming: 4 bases; J trimming: 7 bases; junction bases outside the gene matches: 8. The germline CDR1 and CDR2 sequences are SGHAT and FQNNGV. CDR3 coding DNA: TGTGCCAGCAGCTATTACTTCGGGACAGGTGAAAAACTGTTTTTT. Protein sequence: CASSYYFGTGEKLFF.

In its sample, this clonotype was seen a few times. The chain couples TRBV25-1 to TRBJ1-1; D not resolved. The germline gives CDR1 MGHDK, CDR2 SYGVNS. V was cut by 3 bases and J by 2 bases, with 10 bases left in between. This CDR3 has 14 amino acids. The CDR3, as DNA: TGTGCCAGCAGTGACCCTGGGAGCAACACTGAAGCTTTCTTT. As protein: CASSDPGSNTEAFF.

The chain employs TRBV12-3 or TRBV12-4 and TRBJ2-3; D unclear. This CDR3 contains 14 residues. V was cut by 3 bases and J by 4 bases, with 11 bases left in between. The CDR3 region is CASSLSPLADTQYF. CDR3 DNA: TGTGCCAGCAGTTTGTCCCCCCTCGCAGATACGCAGTATTTT.

This clonotype has a handful of counts. J is TRBJ2-2 and V is TRBV6-1, with TRBD2 identical over 7 bases. This CDR3 is built from 13 residues. Trimming took 6 bases from V and 7 from J; bases not matched to a gene: 5. Germline V gene data show CDR1 as MNHNS and CDR2 as SASEGT. This chain's CDR3 is CASRTSWGGELFF. The CDR3 DNA sequence: TGTGCCAGCAGGACTAGCTGGGGCGGGGAGCTGTTTTTT.

The gene calls are TRBV2 and TRBJ1-4; 9 bases are a match to TRBD1. Looked up from germline, CDR1 is SNHLY and CDR2 is FYNNEI. This CDR3 is built from 17 residues. With V trimmed by 5 bases and J by 0 bases, 7 bases remained unmatched. The CDR3 nucleotides are TGTGCCAGCAGTTCTCGACAGGGGGGAACAACTAATGAAAAACTGTTTTTT. Encoded protein: CASSSRQGGTTNEKLFF.

This clonotype is labeled medium-sized. The chain has TRBV7-8 and TRBJ1-1; D gene unclear. Germline V gene lookup returns CDR1 SGHVS and CDR2 FQNEAQ. This CDR3 is 14 amino acids long. The V and J ends lost 5 bases and 5 bases respectively, with 15 bases between them. The CDR3 reads CASSPRDLETEAFF. CDR3 in DNA: TGTGCCAGCAGCCCTAGAGACTTGGAGACTGAAGCTTTCTTT.

The V gene is TRBV30, the J gene TRBJ1-3; the D is unclear. V was pared by 3 bases and J by 0 bases, with 9 bases between. The CDR3 sequence is 14 residues long. Germline V gives CDR1 GTSNPN, CDR2 SVGIG (reference sequence). DNA of the CDR3: TGTGCCTGGAGCCAACGGTTCTCTGGAAACACCATATATTTT. This encodes CAWSQRFSGNTIYF.

The gene calls are TRBV12-3 or TRBV12-4 and TRBJ1-5; D gene ambiguous. V gave up 6 bases and J gave up 3 bases, with 12 bases separating them. The CDR3 contains 14 residues. The CDR3 coding sequence is TGTGCCAGCAGCCCGGTCAATACCAATCAGCCCCAGCATTTT. Encoded protein: CASSPVNTNQPQHF.

This clonotype came up a few times. V usage is TRBV30 and J usage is TRBJ2-1, with 12 bases identical to TRBD2. Trimming cost V 0 bases and J 6 bases; bases outside gene matches: 3. The germline V gene has CDR1 GTSNPN and CDR2 SVGIG (reference sequence). This CDR3 spans 15 amino acids. The CDR3 region is CAWSVTLAGGNEQFF. In DNA, the CDR3 is TGTGCCTGGAGTGTAACACTAGCGGGGGGCAATGAGCAGTTCTTC.

This clonotype was seen a handful of times. The gene calls are TRBV11-3 and TRBJ2-5; 9 nucleotides match TRBD1. After removal of 6 bases from V and 3 bases from J, the junction contained 8 bases not matched to a gene. CDR3 size: 15 residues. Germline V CDR1 and CDR2: SGHNT, YENEEA. The CDR3 DNA follows: TGTGCCAGCAGGGCTAGGGACAGGGTCAAAGAGACCCAGTACTTC. Protein product: CASRARDRVKETQYF.

In regard to this clonotype: A read error is likely, as this CDR3 ends without the conserved phenylalanine or tryptophan. V gene TRBV20-1 combines with J gene TRBJ2-1; D is uncertain. Trimming pared 0 bases from V and 2 bases from J, leaving 11 bases between. CDR3 length: 15 amino acids. Germline CDR1 DFQATT, CDR2 SNEGSKA (reference sequence). The CDR3 here is CSAREGPNAYNEQFY. CDR3 DNA: TGCAGTGCTAGAGAGGGTCCGAACGCCTACAATGAGCAGTTCTAC.

This clonotype was seen more than once but under ten times. The chain is built from TRBV11-3 and TRBJ1-6; 9 bases are a match to TRBD1. Germline values: CDR1 SGHNT, CDR2 YENEEA. V was clipped by 6 bases and J by 8 bases; unmatched bases: 14. CDR3 length: 17 residues. CDR3: CASSTGTGSGSYSPLHF. The CDR3, as DNA: TGTGCCAGCAGTACCGGGACAGGGTCGGGAAGTTATTCACCCCTCCACTTT.

The V and J genes are TRBV7-2 and TRBJ2-5; 9 bases fit TRBD1. Germline CDR1 and CDR2: SGHTA and FQGNSA. After removal of 1 base from V and 5 bases from J, the junction contained 2 bases not matched to a gene. The CDR3 has 14 residues. CDR3 sequence reads: CASSLGGTGETQYF. CDR3 in DNA: TGTGCCAGCAGCTTAGGTGGGACAGGGGAGACCCAGTACTTC.

The chain links TRBV7-8 to TRBJ1-1, with 11 bases identical to TRBD1. The germline V gene encodes CDR1 SGHVS and CDR2 FQNEAQ. The CDR3 runs 17 residues. The junction had 14 bases not matched to a gene; V was cut back by 8 bases and J by 3 bases. As DNA, the CDR3 is TGTGCCAGCGGCTCCGGGACAGGGGGTTCGTCGTACACTGAAGCTTTCTTT. It codes for CASGSGTGGSSYTEAFF.

The V and J genes are TRBV20-1 and TRBJ2-5, with 9 bases fitting TRBD2. CDR1 is DFQATT and CDR2 is SNEGSKA in the germline V gene (reference sequence). This CDR3 has 13 residues. The trim removed 5 bases at V and 6 bases at J, leaving 7 bases unmatched. The CDR3 DNA reads as TGCAGTGCTGGGGGTAGCGGGGGCCAGACCCAGTACTTC. Encoded protein: CSAGGSGGQTQYF.

By sample share, this clonotype is medium-sized. This rearrangement joins TRBV27 to TRBJ1-6; TRBD1 is a possible D gene (5 bases). V was shortened by 7 bases and J by 1 base, with 11 bases between the two germline ends. Germline CDR1 MNHEY, CDR2 SMNVEV (reference sequence). The CDR3 totals 15 residues. The CDR3 bases are TGTGCCAGCAACCGCGGGGGATCCTATAATTCACCCCTCCACTTT. It translates to CASNRGGSYNSPLHF.

V and J are TRBV28 and TRBJ2-5; D is unresolved. The CDR3 consists of 14 residues. Trimming cost V 3 bases and J 1 base, with 9 bases left between them. CDR1 and CDR2 (germline): MDHEN, SYDVKM. This CDR3 is CASSFRRTQETQYF. The CDR3 nucleotides are TGTGCCAGCAGTTTTCGACGGACCCAAGAGACCCAGTACTTC.

The V and J genes are TRBV18 and TRBJ2-3; D might be TRBD1 (6 bases). Trimming took off 4 bases at V and 2 bases at J, with 13 bases between the two ends. The CDR3 totals 15 residues. In germline, CDR1 is KGHSH, CDR2 LQKENI. The CDR3 nucleotides are TGTGCCAGCTCACAACAGGGAGCCTTCACAGATACGCAGTATTTT. Protein product: CASSQQGAFTDTQYF.

V gene TRBV6-5 combines with J gene TRBJ2-6, with 7 bases fitting TRBD2. The CDR3 is made up of 18 amino acids. In germline, CDR1 is MNHEY, CDR2 SVGAGI. Trimming at V came to 4 bases and at J to 0 bases, leaving 9 bases not matched to a gene. The CDR3 loop is CASSSPAGVSSGANVLTF. CDR3 coding DNA: TGTGCCAGCAGTTCCCCGGCGGGGGTGAGCTCTGGGGCCAACGTCCTGACTTTC.

V and J are TRBV5-6 and TRBJ2-2; D perhaps matches TRBD1 (6 bases). Looked up from germline, CDR1 is SGHDT and CDR2 is YYEEEE. The length of the CDR3 is 15 residues. The V end was cut by 5 bases, the J end by 0 bases, with 11 bases between. In nucleotides, the CDR3 is TGTGCCAGCAGTGGCAGGGGTCCGAACACCGGGGAGCTGTTTTTT. Translation gives CASSGRGPNTGELFF. Together with reference TRBV5-6 and TRBJ2-2, the CDR3 gives the full variable domain: DAGVTQSPTHLIKTRGQQVTLRCSPKSGHDTVSWYQQALGQGPQFIFQYYEEEERQRGNFPDRFSGHQFPNYSSELNVNALLLGDSALYLCASSGRGPNTGELFFGEGSRLTVL.

This clonotype came up a few times. The V and J genes are TRBV6-1 and TRBJ2-3; the match to TRBD2 covers 14 bases. The junction had 18 bases not matched to a gene; V was cut back by 6 bases and J by 1 base. This CDR3 spans 21 amino acids. From germline, CDR1 is MNHNS and CDR2 SASEGT. In nucleotides, the CDR3 is TGTGCCAGCAGCGACGTGGCCGGGACTAGCGGGGGCAGGCATGGCACAGATACGCAGTATTTT. Protein sequence: CASSDVAGTSGGRHGTDTQYF.

A few counts support this clonotype. The genes are TRBV2 and TRBJ1-6; TRBD1 agrees at 7 bases. CDR3 size: 16 residues. V lost 6 bases, J lost 2 bases, and 7 bases stayed unmatched. In germline, CDR1 is SNHLY, CDR2 FYNNEI. CDR3 loop: CASSVTGATYNSPLHF. CDR3 in DNA: TGTGCCAGCAGCGTAACAGGGGCCACCTATAATTCACCCCTCCACTTT.

The J gene is TRBJ1-2, the V gene TRBV5-6; tentatively, D is TRBD1 (5 bases). The ends were cut back, 3 bases at V and 4 bases at J, with 10 bases in the middle. The V gene's germline CDR1 is SGHDT and CDR2 YYEEEE. The CDR3 has 13 amino acids. CDR3 sequence reads: CASSSDRLYGYTF. CDR3 nucleotide sequence: TGTGCCAGCAGCTCCGACAGACTCTATGGCTACACCTTC.

The V gene is TRBV19, the J gene TRBJ2-5; D is perhaps TRBD1 or TRBD2 (6 bases each). CDR1 is LNHDA, CDR2 SQIVND, per germline (reference sequence). CDR3 length: 13 amino acids. Trimming removed 7 bases from V and 2 bases from J, with 11 bases in between. CDR3 in amino acids: CASKTGGQETQYF. DNA for the CDR3: TGTGCCAGTAAGACAGGAGGGCAAGAGACCCAGTACTTC.

The chain couples TRBV20-1 to TRBJ1-3; TRBD1 matches 7 bases. The CDR3 contains 13 residues. The V gene's germline CDR1 is DFQATT and CDR2 SNEGSKA (reference sequence). The trim removed 5 bases at V and 4 bases at J, leaving 5 bases unmatched. The CDR3 DNA sequence: TGCAGTGCTCCGACAGGGCCAGGAAACACCATATATTTT. This codes for CSAPTGPGNTIYF.

This clonotype has only one observation. Its ends do not fully match the called genes, so a read error is possible. V usage is TRBV7-2 and J usage is TRBJ2-7; 7 nucleotides match TRBD2. Germline V gives CDR1 SGHTA, CDR2 FQGNSA. The CDR3 runs to 13 residues. CDR3 loop: CASSALTGGEQYF. The CDR3 coding sequence is TGCGCCAGCAGCGCCCTTACGGGGGGAGAGCAGTACTTC.

The rearrangement links TRBV19 to TRBJ2-2, with TRBD1 identical over 8 bases. V shed 10 bases, J shed 2 bases, and the junction held 6 bases outside the gene matches. The CDR3 is made up of 14 amino acids. From germline, CDR1 is LNHDA and CDR2 SQIVND (reference sequence). CDR3 loop: CATLDRGNTGELFF. The CDR3 DNA reads as TGTGCCACACTAGACAGGGGAAACACCGGGGAGCTGTTTTTT. The whole variable domain, remainder taken from reference TRBV19 and TRBJ2-2, is DGGITQSPKYLFRKEGQNVTLSCEQNLNHDAMYWYRQDPGQGLRLIYYSQIVNDFQKGDIAEGYSVSREKKESFPLTVTSAQKNPTAFYLCATLDRGNTGELFFGEGSRLTVL.

V usage is TRBV25-1 and J usage is TRBJ1-4, with 9 bases fitting TRBD1. The CDR3 runs 13 residues. From germline, CDR1 is MGHDK and CDR2 SYGVNS. V dropped 7 bases and J dropped 8; count of bases not matched to a gene: 5. The CDR3 spells CASNGQGREKLFF. CDR3 coding DNA: TGTGCCAGCAACGGACAGGGGAGAGAAAAACTGTTTTTT.

V gene TRBV21-1 combines with J gene TRBJ2-7. TRBV21-1 is annotated as a pseudogene. CDR3 length: 12 amino acids. For the CDR3, the DNA is TGTGCCAGCATGAATGTCTCCTACGAGCAGTACTTC. Translation gives CASMNVSYEQYF.

The chain is built from TRBV6-1 and TRBJ1-3; possibly TRBD1 for D (5 bases). Germline V lookup: CDR1 MNHNS, CDR2 SASEGT. The CDR3 runs to 14 residues. V lost 6 bases, J lost 2 bases, and 11 bases lay in between. The CDR3 here is CASSQRGPGNTIYF. DNA for the CDR3: TGTGCCAGCAGCCAGCGGGGACCTGGAAACACCATATATTTT.